Presented here are 12 T cell receptor beta chains from one specimen sequenced in a study of T cell responses to AZD1222 COVID-19 vaccine. Assay: immunoSEQ multiplex PCR; the TCRdb copy retains only in-frame clones and omits some. The profile covers 100,000 to 150,000 clones, with less than 90% appearing a single time and 28% taken by the ten largest. The sequences come from peripheral blood, collected on day 0 of AZD1222 vaccination. These receptors were taken from an adult in good health.

The chain joins TRBV2 to TRBJ2-7; D call uncertain. V lost 2 bases and J lost 6, with 11 bases in between. CDR3 length equals 13 residues. Germline V gene lookup returns CDR1 SNHLY and CDR2 FYNNEI. CDR3 sequence: CASSEWPFGEQYF. The CDR3 nucleotides are TGTGCCAGCAGTGAATGGCCTTTCGGCGAGCAGTACTTC.

The chain has TRBV6-5 and TRBJ1-2, with 9 positions matching TRBD1. Germline V lookup: CDR1 MNHEY, CDR2 SVGAGI. The J segment lost 8 bases and the V segment lost 4 bases, leaving 5 bases of the junction unmatched. This CDR3 has 13 residues. CDR3 DNA sequence: TGTGCCAGCAGTTGGGGGACAGGGAACGGCTACACCTTC. Translation: CASSWGTGNGYTF.

This clone is a singleton in its sample. This chain connects TRBV12-5 to TRBJ2-7; 7 bases align to TRBD2. The trim removed 1 base at V and 2 bases at J, leaving 8 bases unmatched. Germline values: CDR1 LGHNT, CDR2 FRNRAP. The CDR3 runs 16 residues. The CDR3 reads CASGLASGIPTYEQYF. In nucleotides, the CDR3 is TGTGCTAGTGGTTTGGCCAGCGGGATCCCAACCTACGAGCAGTACTTC. The full variable domain, completed using reference TRBV12-5 and TRBJ2-7, is DARVTQTPRHKVTEMGQEVTMRCQPILGHNTVFWYRQTMMQGLELLAYFRNRAPLDDSGMPKDRFSAEMPDATLATLKIQPSEPRDSAVYFCASGLASGIPTYEQYFGPGTRLTVT.

The chain employs TRBV7-2 and TRBJ1-4; D may be TRBD1 (5 bases). The CDR3 length is 15 residues. The V gene lost 1 base and the J gene lost 4 bases, with 10 bases spanning the gap. CDR1 is SGHTA and CDR2 is FQGNSA in the germline V gene. The CDR3 DNA sequence: TGTGCCAGCAGCTTAGGCGAGGGGAATAATGAAAAACTGTTTTTT. Residues: CASSLGEGNNEKLFF.

V and J are TRBV3-1 (or the pseudogene TRBV3-2) and TRBJ2-5; 8 positions match TRBD2. With V trimmed by 4 bases and J by 2 bases, 9 bases remained unmatched. CDR1 LGHDT and CDR2 YNNKEL come from the germline V gene (reference sequence). The CDR3 has 16 amino acids. Written as DNA, the CDR3 is TGTGCCAGCAGCCCCAAGAGGGCGGGGGGACAAGAGACCCAGTACTTC. Translated, it gives CASSPKRAGGQETQYF.

This clone was recorded only once. This rearrangement joins TRBV10-3 to TRBJ1-1; tentatively, D is TRBD1 (6 bases). Germline loops: CDR1 ENHRY, CDR2 SYGVKD. CDR3 length: 15 residues. Trimming pared 11 bases from V and 5 bases from J, leaving 24 bases between. The CDR3 coding sequence is TGTGCCGCCCAGGGGAGCGGGGGGCTGCGGACTGAAGCTTTCTTT. Amino acid sequence: CAAQGSGGLRTEAFF.

The J gene is TRBJ1-5, the V gene TRBV7-9, with D perhaps TRBD1 (5 bases). The CDR3 is made up of 16 amino acids. Trimming removed 1 base from V and 4 bases from J, with 14 bases in between. Germline CDR1 is SEHNR and CDR2 is FQNEAQ (reference sequence). CDR3 nucleotides: TGTGCCAGCAGCTTAGTGGGGCTAACAGCGAATCAGCCCCAGCATTTT. Translation gives CASSLVGLTANQPQHF.

This chain's CDR3 is CASSPGQVSYRYTF. The CDR3 DNA sequence: TGTGCCAGCAGCCCCGGACAGGTCTCGTACCGCTACACCTTC. The chain is built from TRBV6-2 or TRBV6-3 and TRBJ1-2; 7 bases agree with TRBD1. V lost 6 bases to trimming and J lost 9 bases; unmatched junction nucleotides: 13. CDR1 is MNHEY, CDR2 SVGEGT, per germline. The CDR3 is 14 amino acids.

This clone was seen just once. This chain joins TRBV14 and TRBJ2-1; 11 positions match TRBD2. The CDR3 extends over 16 amino acids. Germline trimming cut 1 base from V and 3 bases from J; bases unmatched to any gene: 2. Looked up from germline, CDR1 is SGHDN and CDR2 is FVKESK. CDR3 nucleotides: TGTGCCAGCAGCCAAGTCACTAGCGGGGGCTACAATGAGCAGTTCTTC. Translation gives CASSQVTSGGYNEQFF.

V is TRBV2 and J is TRBJ1-2; D is unresolved. Germline CDR1 reads SNHLY; CDR2 reads FYNNEI. V was clipped by 1 base and J by 3 bases, with 6 bases between them. The CDR3 covers 13 residues. Here the CDR3 reads CASSEDLDYGYTF. DNA for the CDR3: TGTGCCAGCAGTGAAGATTTAGACTATGGCTACACCTTC. Looking up the rest from reference TRBV2 and TRBJ1-2 gives the full variable domain: EPEVTQTPSHQVTQMGQEVILRCVPISNHLYFYWYRQILGQKVEFLVSFYNNEISEKSEIFDDQFSVERPDGSNFTLKIRSTKLEDSAMYFCASSEDLDYGYTFGSGTRLTVV.

The rearrangement links TRBV2 to TRBJ2-2, with D possibly TRBD1 on 5 matching bases. Trimming shortened V by 8 bases and J by 1 base, and 17 bases separated the two germline ends. Germline CDR1 SNHLY, CDR2 FYNNEI. The CDR3 is 16 residues long. The CDR3 DNA sequence: TGTGCCAGCGGGTTGCAGGGCCTTATGAACACCGGGGAGCTGTTTTTT. Translating it yields CASGLQGLMNTGELFF.

V usage is TRBV5-1 and J usage is TRBJ1-1; no reliable D call. The CDR3 has 14 residues. The V end lost 0 bases, the J end lost 4 bases, and 10 bases lay between the germline ends. The germline CDR1 and CDR2 sequences are SGHRS and YFSETQ. CDR3 sequence (DNA): TGCGCCAGCAGCTTGGCGGGGTCTGCCACTGAAGCTTTCTTT. Encoded protein: CASSLAGSATEAFF.